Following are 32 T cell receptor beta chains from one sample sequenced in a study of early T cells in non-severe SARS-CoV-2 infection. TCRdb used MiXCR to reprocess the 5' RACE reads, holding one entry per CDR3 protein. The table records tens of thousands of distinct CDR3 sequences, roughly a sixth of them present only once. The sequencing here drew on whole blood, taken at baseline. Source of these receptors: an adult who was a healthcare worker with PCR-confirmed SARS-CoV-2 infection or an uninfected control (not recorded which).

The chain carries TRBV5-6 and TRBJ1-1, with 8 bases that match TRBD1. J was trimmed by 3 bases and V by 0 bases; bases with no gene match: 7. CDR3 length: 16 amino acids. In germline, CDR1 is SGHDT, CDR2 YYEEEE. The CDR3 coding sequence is TGTGCCAGCAGCTTGGGCCCTCAGGGGGCGGACACTGAAGCTTTCTTT. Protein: CASSLGPQGADTEAFF.

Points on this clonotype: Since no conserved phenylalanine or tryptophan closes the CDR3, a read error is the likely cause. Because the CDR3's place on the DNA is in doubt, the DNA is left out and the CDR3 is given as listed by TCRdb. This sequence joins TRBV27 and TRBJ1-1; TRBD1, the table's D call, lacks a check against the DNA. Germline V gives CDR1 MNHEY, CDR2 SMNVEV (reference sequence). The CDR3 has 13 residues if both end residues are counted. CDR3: CASSQDRDRDLRY.

CDR3 loop: CAGHGKTSADNEQFF. CDR3 bases: TGTGCCGGCCACGGGAAGACTAGCGCCGACAATGAGCAGTTCTTC. This sequence joins TRBV7-9 and TRBJ2-1; TRBD2 matches 8 bases. Germline V CDR1 and CDR2: SEHNR, FQNEAQ (reference sequence). The CDR3 has 15 amino acids. V trimming: 11 bases; J trimming: 5 bases; junction bases outside the gene matches: 14. Using reference TRBV7-9 and TRBJ2-1 for the parts outside the CDR3, the full variable domain is DTGVSQNPRHKITKRGQNVTFRCDPISEHNRLYWYRQTLGQGPEFLTYFQNEAQLEKSRLLSDRFSAERPKGSFSTLEIQRTEQGDSAMYLCAGHGKTSADNEQFFGPGTRLTVL.

Written as DNA, the CDR3 is TGTGCCAGCTCACCGTTCCAGAACACTGAAGCTTTCTTT. The encoded protein is CASSPFQNTEAFF. This chain connects TRBV18 to TRBJ1-1; D unresolved. This CDR3 is built from 13 residues. Looked up from germline, CDR1 is KGHSH and CDR2 is LQKENI. V gave up 3 bases and J gave up 1 base, with 6 bases separating them.

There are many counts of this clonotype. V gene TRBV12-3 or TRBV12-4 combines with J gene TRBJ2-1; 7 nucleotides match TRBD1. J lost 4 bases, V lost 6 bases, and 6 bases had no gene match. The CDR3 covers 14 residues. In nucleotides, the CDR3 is TGTGCCAGCAGACGAGACAGGGATTACAATGAGCAGTTCTTC. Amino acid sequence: CASRRDRDYNEQFF.

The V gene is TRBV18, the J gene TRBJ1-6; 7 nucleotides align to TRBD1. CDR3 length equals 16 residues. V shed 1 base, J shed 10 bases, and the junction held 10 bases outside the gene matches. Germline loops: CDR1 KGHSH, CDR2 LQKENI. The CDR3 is CASSPQGQTRLSPLHF. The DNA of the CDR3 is TGTGCCAGCTCACCACAGGGACAGACCAGACTATCACCCCTCCACTTT. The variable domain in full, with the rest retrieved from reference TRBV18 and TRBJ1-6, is NAGVMQNPRHLVRRRGQEARLRCSPMKGHSHVYWYRQLPEEGLKFMVYLQKENIIDESGMPKERFSAEFPKEGPSILRIQQVVRGDSAAYFCASSPQGQTRLSPLHFGNGTRLTVT.

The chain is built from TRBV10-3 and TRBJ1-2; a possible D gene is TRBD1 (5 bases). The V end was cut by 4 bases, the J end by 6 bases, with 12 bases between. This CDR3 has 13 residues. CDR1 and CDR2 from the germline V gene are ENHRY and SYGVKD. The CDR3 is CAISARDSHGYTF. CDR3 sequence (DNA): TGTGCCATCAGTGCTAGAGACAGTCATGGCTACACCTTC.

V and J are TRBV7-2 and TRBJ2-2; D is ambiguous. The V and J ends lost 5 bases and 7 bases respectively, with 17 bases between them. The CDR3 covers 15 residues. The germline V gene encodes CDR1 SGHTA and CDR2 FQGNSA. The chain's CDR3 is CASSLSRVAGGELFF. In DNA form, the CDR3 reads TGTGCCAGCAGCCTATCCCGGGTAGCCGGCGGGGAGCTGTTTTTT.

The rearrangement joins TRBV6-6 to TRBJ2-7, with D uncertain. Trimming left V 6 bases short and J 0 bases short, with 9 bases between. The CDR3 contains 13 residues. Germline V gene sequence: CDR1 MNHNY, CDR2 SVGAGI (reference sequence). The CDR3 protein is CASSRGSSYEQYF. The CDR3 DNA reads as TGTGCCAGCAGCCGCGGATCCTCCTACGAGCAGTACTTC.

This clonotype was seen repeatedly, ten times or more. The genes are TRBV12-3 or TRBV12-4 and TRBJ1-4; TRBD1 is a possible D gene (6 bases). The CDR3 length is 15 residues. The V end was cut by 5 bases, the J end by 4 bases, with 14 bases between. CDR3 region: CASSPGGTRNEKLFF. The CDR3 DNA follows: TGTGCCAGCAGTCCGGGCGGGACACGTAATGAAAAACTGTTTTTT.

The CDR3 coding sequence is TGTGCCAGCAGCTTGGAGAGAAAAACTAATGAAAAACTGTTTTTT. As protein: CASSLERKTNEKLFF. The V call is TRBV7-2, the J call TRBJ1-4; D not resolved. With 3 bases removed from V and 1 base from J, the gap between germline ends came to 9 bases. Germline V gene lookup returns CDR1 SGHTA and CDR2 FQGNSA. The CDR3 extends over 15 amino acids. Full variable domain (missing parts from reference TRBV7-2 and TRBJ1-4): GAGVSQSPSNKVTEKGKDVELRCDPISGHTALYWYRQSLGQGLEFLIYFQGNSAPDKSGLPSDRFSAERTGGSVSTLTIQRTQQEDSAVYLCASSLERKTNEKLFFGSGTQLSVL.

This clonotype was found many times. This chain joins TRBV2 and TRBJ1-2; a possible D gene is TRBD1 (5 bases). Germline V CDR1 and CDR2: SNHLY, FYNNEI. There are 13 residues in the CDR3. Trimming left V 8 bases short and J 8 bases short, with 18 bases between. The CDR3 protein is CASSGALFVGYTF. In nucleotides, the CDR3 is TGTGCCAGCTCCGGGGCTCTGTTTGTAGGCTACACCTTC.

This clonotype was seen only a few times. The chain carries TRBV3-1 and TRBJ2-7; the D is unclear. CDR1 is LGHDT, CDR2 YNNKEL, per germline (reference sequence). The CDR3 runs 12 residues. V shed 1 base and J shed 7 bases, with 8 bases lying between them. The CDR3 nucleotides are TGTGCCAGCAGCCAAGTAAGTAGTGAGCAGTACTTC. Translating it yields CASSQVSSEQYF.

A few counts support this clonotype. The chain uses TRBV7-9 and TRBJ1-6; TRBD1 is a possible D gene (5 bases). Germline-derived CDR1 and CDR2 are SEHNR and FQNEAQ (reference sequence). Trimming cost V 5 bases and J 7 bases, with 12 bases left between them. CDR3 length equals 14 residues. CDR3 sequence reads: CASSPDSENSPLHF. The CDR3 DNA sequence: TGTGCCAGCAGCCCCGACAGCGAAAATTCACCCCTCCACTTT.

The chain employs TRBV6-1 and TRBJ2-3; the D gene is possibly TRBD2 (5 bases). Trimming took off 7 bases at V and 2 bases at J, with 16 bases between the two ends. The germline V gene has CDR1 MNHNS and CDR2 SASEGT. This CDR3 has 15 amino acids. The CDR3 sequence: CASTPTTLPTDTQYF. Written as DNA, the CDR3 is TGTGCCAGCACTCCGACTACCCTTCCCACAGATACGCAGTATTTT.

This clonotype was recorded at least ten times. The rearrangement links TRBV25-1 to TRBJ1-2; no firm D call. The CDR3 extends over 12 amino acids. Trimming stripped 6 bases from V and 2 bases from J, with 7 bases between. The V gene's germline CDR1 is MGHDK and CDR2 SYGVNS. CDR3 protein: CASRDMNYGYTF. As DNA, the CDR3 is TGTGCCAGCAGGGATATGAACTATGGCTACACCTTC.

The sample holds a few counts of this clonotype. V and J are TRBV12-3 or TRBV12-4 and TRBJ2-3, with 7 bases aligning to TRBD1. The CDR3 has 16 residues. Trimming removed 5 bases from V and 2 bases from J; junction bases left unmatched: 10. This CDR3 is CASSRNSGQITDTQYF. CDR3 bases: TGTGCCAGCAGTCGCAACTCGGGACAGATCACAGATACGCAGTATTTT.

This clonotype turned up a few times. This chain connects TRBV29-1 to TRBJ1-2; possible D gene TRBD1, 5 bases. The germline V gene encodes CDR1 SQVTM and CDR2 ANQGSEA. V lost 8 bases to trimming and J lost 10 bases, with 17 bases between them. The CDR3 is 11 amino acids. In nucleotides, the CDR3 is TGCAGCTCATGGGACGGAGAAAACTACACCTTC. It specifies CSSWDGENYTF.

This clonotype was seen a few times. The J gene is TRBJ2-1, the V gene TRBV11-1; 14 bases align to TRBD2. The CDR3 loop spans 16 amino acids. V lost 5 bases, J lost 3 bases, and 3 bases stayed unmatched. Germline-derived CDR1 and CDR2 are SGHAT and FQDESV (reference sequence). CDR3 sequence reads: CASSPTSGGGYNEQFF. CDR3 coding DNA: TGTGCCAGCAGCCCGACTAGCGGGGGGGGCTACAATGAGCAGTTCTTC.

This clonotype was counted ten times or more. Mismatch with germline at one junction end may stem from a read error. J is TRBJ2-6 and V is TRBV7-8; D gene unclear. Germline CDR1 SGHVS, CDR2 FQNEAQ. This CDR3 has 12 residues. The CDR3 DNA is TGTGCCAGCAGCTTCGCGGCCAACGTCCTGACTTTT. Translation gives CASSFAANVLTF. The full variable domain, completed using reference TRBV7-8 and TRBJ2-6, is GAGVSQSPRYKVAKRGQDVALRCDPISGHVSLFWYQQALGQGPEFLTYFQNEAQLDKSGLPSDRFFAERPEGSVSTLKIQRTQQEDSAVYLCASSFAANVLTFGAGSRLTVL.

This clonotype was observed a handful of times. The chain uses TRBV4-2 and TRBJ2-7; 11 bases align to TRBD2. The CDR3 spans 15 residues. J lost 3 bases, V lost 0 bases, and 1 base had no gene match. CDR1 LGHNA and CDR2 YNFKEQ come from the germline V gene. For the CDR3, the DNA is TGTGCCAGCAGCCAAGATACTAGCGGGAGCTACGAGCAGTACTTC. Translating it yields CASSQDTSGSYEQYF.

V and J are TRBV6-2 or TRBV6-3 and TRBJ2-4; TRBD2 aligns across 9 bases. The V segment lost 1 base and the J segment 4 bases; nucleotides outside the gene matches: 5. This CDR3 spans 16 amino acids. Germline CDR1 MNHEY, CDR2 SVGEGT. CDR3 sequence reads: CASSYLAGDIKNIQYF. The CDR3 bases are TGTGCCAGCAGTTACTTAGCGGGGGACATAAAAAACATTCAGTACTTC.

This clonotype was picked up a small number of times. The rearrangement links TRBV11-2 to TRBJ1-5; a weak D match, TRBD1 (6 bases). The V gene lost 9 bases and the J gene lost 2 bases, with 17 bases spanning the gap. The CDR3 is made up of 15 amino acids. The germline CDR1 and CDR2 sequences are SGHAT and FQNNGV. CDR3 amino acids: CARGTGNVGNQPQHF. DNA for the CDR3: TGTGCCAGGGGAACAGGGAATGTGGGCAATCAGCCCCAGCATTTT.

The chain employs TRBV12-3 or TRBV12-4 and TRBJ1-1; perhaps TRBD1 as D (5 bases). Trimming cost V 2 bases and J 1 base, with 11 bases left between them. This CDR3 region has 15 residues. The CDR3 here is CASSLRGLENTEAFF. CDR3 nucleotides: TGTGCCAGCAGTTTAAGGGGTCTGGAGAACACTGAAGCTTTCTTT.

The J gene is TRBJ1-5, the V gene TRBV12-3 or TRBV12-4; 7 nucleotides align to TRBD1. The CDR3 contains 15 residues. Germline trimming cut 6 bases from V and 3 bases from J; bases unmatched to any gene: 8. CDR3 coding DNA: TGTGCCAGCAGACCAACAGGGGCGGACAATCAGCCCCAGCATTTT. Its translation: CASRPTGADNQPQHF.

CDR3 sequence: CASSSAGTGITGANVLTF. Here the CDR3 DNA reads TGCGCCAGCAGCTCAGCCGGGACAGGAATTACTGGGGCCAACGTCCTGACTTTC. The chain joins TRBV5-1 to TRBJ2-6; 8 bases are shared with TRBD1. The CDR3 is made up of 18 amino acids. Germline lookup yields CDR1 SGHRS and CDR2 YFSETQ. Trimming at V came to 3 bases and at J to 2 bases, leaving 10 bases not matched to a gene.

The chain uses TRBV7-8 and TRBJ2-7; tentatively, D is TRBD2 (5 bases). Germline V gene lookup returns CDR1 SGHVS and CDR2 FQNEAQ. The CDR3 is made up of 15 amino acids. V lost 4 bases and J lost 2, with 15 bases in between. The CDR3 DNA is TGTGCCAGCAGCTCCGAACGATTCGGGGCCTACGAGCAGTACTTC. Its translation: CASSSERFGAYEQYF.

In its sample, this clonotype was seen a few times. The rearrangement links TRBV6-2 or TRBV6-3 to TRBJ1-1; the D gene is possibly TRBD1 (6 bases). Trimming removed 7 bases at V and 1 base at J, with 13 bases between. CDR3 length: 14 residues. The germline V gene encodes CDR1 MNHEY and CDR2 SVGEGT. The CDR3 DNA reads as TGTGCCAGCACGTTGACAGGATGGAACACTGAAGCTTTCTTT. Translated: CASTLTGWNTEAFF.

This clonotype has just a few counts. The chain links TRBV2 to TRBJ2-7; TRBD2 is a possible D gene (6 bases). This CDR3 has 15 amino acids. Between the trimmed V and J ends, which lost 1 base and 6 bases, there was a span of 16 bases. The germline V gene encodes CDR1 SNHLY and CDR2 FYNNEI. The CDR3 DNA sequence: TGTGCCAGCAGTGAAGGCGGGACTGGCCGGGGCGAGCAGTACTTC. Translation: CASSEGGTGRGEQYF.

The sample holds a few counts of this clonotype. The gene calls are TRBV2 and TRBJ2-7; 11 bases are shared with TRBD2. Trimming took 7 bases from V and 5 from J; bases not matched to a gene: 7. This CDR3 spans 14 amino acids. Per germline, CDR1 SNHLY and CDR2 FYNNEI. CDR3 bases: TGTGCCAGCATCATAGCGGGGGGGCTACACGAGCAGTACTTC. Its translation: CASIIAGGLHEQYF.

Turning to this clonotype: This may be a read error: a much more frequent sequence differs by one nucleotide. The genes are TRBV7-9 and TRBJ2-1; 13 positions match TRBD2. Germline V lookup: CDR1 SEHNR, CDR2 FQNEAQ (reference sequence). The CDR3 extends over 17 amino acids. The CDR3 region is CASSSSTSGGLYNDQFF. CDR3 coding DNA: TGTGCCAGCAGCTCGTCGACTAGCGGGGGGCTTTACAATGATCAGTTCTTC.

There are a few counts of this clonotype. The CDR3 spells CASSWGAMNTEAFF. The CDR3 coding sequence is TGTGCCAGCAGTTGGGGGGCCATGAACACTGAAGCTTTCTTT. The rearrangement joins TRBV27 to TRBJ1-1; possibly TRBD1 for D (6 bases). From germline, CDR1 is MNHEY and CDR2 SMNVEV (reference sequence). The CDR3 extends over 14 amino acids. The germline V and J ends were trimmed by 4 bases and 0 bases, with 9 bases remaining between them.